The T cell receptor (beta chain) described here comes from a study of T cells in women clearing cervical HPV infection. Background on the study: HLA type stays a possible confounder, typing being limited.

In the case of this clone: The antigen is not known. Coverage ceases 3 residues before the CDR3 finishes, and the germline J gene fills in the end.

Germline CDR1 and CDR2: MNHNS and SASEGT. The CDR3 contains 15 residues. Assay: immunoSEQ multiplex PCR; the TCRdb copy retains only in-frame clones and omits some. This sample's table has around 23,000 clones. The study's findings and limits: A classifier using richness and V gene abundances reached an AUC of roughly 0.8. Repertoire richness, not evenness, was significantly elevated in CIN3+ cases versus controls. T-cell numbers per sample were unknown and may explain richness differences.

The sample comprised blood buffy coat. The genes are TRBV6-1 and TRBJ2-3, with 7 bases fitting TRBD2. This TCR derives from a woman between 18 and 70 years old with a cervical HPV16 infection that either progressed to CIN3+ or cleared (not recorded which). The sequenced CDR3 bases are TGTGCCAGCAGTGATAAGGAAGCGGGGAGCGAGACG. It codes for CASSDKEAGSET. The full-length CDR3 reads as CASSDKEAGSETQYF.